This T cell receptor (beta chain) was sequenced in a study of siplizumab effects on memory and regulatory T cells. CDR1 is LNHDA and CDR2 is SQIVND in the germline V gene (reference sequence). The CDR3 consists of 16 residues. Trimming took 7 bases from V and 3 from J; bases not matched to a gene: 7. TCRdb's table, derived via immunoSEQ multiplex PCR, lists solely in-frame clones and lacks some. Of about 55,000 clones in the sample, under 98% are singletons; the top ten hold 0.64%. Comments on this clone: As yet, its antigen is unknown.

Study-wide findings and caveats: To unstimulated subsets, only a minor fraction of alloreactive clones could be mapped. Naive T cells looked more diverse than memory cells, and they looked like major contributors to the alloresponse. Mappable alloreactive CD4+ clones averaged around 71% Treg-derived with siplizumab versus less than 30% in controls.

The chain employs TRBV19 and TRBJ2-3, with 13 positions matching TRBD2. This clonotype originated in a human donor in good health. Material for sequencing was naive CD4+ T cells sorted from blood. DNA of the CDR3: TGTGCCAGTACAGGCAGGGGACTAGCGGGAACAGATACGCAGTATTTT. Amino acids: CASTGRGLAGTDTQYF.